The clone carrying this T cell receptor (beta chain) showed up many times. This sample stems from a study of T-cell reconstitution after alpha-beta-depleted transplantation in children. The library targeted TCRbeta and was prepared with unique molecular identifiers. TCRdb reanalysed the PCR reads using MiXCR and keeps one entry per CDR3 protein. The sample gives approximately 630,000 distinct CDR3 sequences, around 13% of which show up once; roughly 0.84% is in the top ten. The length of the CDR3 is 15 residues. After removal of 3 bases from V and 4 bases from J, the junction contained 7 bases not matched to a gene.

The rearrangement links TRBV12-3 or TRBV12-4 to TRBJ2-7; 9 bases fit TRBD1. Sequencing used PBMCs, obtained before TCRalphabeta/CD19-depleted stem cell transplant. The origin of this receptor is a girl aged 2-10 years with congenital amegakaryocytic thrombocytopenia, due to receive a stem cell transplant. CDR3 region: CASSFSGTGNYEQYF. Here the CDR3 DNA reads TGTGCCAGCAGTTTTTCCGGGACAGGGAATTACGAGCAGTACTTC.